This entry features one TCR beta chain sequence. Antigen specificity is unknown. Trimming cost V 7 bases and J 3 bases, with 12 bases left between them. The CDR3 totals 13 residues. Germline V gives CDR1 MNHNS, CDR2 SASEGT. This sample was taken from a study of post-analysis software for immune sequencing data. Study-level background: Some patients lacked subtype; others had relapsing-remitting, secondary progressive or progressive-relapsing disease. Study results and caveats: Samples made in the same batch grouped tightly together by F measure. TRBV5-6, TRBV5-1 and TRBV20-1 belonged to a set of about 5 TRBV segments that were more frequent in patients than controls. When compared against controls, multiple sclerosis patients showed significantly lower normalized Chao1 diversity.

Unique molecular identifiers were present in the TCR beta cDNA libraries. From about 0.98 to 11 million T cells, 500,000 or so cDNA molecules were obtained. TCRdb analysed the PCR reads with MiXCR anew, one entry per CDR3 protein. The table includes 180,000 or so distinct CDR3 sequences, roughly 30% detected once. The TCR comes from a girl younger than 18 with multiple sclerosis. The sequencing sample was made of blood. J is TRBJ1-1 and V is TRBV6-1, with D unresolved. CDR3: CASKPGLDTEAFF. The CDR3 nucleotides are TGTGCCAGCAAACCGGGCCTGGACACTGAAGCTTTCTTT.